This T cell receptor (beta chain) was sequenced during a study of cytotoxic CD8 clonotypes in ibrutinib-treated CLL. Study-level background: Patients gave response samples after a median about eleven months of treatment, range 6 to 36.

Only in-frame clones appear in the TCRdb table, and some are missing; sequencing was by immunoSEQ multiplex PCR. The profile shows about 140,000 clones, around 80% of them singletons. Cryopreserved PBMCs provided 2 to 2.5 micrograms of genomic DNA for the TCR beta libraries. Comments on this clone: Its antigen is undetermined.

Study outcomes and limitations: Public clonotypes occurred uncommonly; on treatment, they contracted or remained stable. Whereas clonality rose at ibrutinib response, it declined toward baseline at progression.

The receptor comes from a human donor with chronic lymphocytic leukemia. The material was PBMCs, obtained after 36 months of ibrutinib treatment.

CDR3 sequence: CASSPGLAGVYEQYF. Written as DNA, the CDR3 is TGTGCCAGCAGCCCGGGACTAGCGGGAGTCTACGAGCAGTACTTC. V usage is TRBV6-5 and J usage is TRBJ2-7, with 14 bases that match TRBD2. This CDR3 region has 15 residues. V gave up 6 bases and J gave up 3 bases; unmatched junction bases: 4. Germline lookup yields CDR1 MNHEY and CDR2 SVGAGI.